The 2 T cell receptor beta chains below come from one sample, sequenced in a study of cytomegalovirus exposure and HLA in healthy donors (dated by TCRdb to 2017 to 2019). The library was obtained by the immunoSEQ multiplex PCR assay. The multiplex PCR relied on a mix of 60 forward primers for TCR Vbeta segments and 13 reverse primers for TCR Jbeta segments. Imported from immuneACCESS, the table was reduced by TCRdb to in-frame sequences with V and J called. These copies leave out some clones; in studies compared against another copy, an unresolved V gene accounts for under half, and the cause of the remainder is not known. The sample records some 150,000 clones, 70% to 80% of which are singletons. Clones ranked in the top ten supply under 4.5% of the sample. The sequencing input was PBMCs. Receptors were obtained from a woman aged 40 to 50 in good health and CMV-seronegative.

This clone was counted a few times. The chain links TRBV6-1 to TRBJ1-5; a possible D gene is TRBD1 (6 bases). In germline, CDR1 is MNHNS, CDR2 SASEGT. CDR3 length: 15 amino acids. The V gene lost 5 bases and the J gene lost 6 bases, with 17 bases spanning the gap. DNA for the CDR3: TGTGCCAGCAGTTTACAGGGTACAATAGGTCAGCCCCAGCATTTT. Amino acid sequence: CASSLQGTIGQPQHF.

In nucleotides, the CDR3 is TGCGCCAGCAGTAGCGGGGTTTACCCAGATACGCAGTATTTT. It codes for CASSSGVYPDTQYF. This chain connects TRBV5-1 to TRBJ2-3, with 8 positions matching TRBD2. After removal of 5 bases from V and 4 bases from J, the junction contained 6 bases not matched to a gene. Germline V CDR1 and CDR2: SGHRS, YFSETQ. This CDR3 has 14 amino acids.